The 18 T cell receptor beta chains listed next were all sequenced from one sample in a study of Ad26.COV2.S vaccination and SARS-CoV-2 variants. Indicated treatment: about 20 received Ad26.COV2.S at low or high dose, single or two shots; roughly 5 received placebo; per-sample allocation not given. The samples date from day 63 after the first vaccine or placebo injection. Sequencing used immunoSEQ multiplex PCR; TCRdb keeps in-frame clones, though not all of them. The sample yields about 460,000 clones, about nine tenths seen once. Sequences were derived from peripheral blood, sampled in a trial of Ad26.COV2.S vaccine versus placebo. These receptor sequences come from a person aged 18-65 years who received the Ad26.COV2.S COVID-19 vaccine or a placebo.

As DNA, the CDR3 is TGTGCCAGCAGGGACCAACTAGCCAAAAACATTCAGTACTTC. Amino acid sequence: CASRDQLAKNIQYF. This chain connects TRBV2 to TRBJ2-4; no clear D. This CDR3 is built from 14 residues. V was trimmed by 6 bases and J by 0 bases, leaving 9 bases between them. Germline lookup yields CDR1 SNHLY and CDR2 FYNNEI.

V usage is TRBV3-1 (or the pseudogene TRBV3-2) and J usage is TRBJ1-1, with TRBD1 matching over 10 bases. V lost 5 bases, J lost 0 bases, and 9 bases stayed unmatched. Germline V lookup: CDR1 LGHDT, CDR2 YNNKEL (reference sequence). The CDR3 has 17 residues. The CDR3 loop reads CASSTRDRGSMNTEAFF. CDR3 DNA sequence: TGTGCCAGCAGCACCCGGGACAGGGGAAGCATGAACACTGAAGCTTTCTTT.

Concerning this clone itself: This CDR3 is also generated by other DNA sequences in the sample. V and J are TRBV5-1 and TRBJ2-1, with 7 bases fitting TRBD1. V lost 6 bases to trimming and J lost 5 bases; unmatched junction nucleotides: 8. The CDR3 covers 14 residues. The germline V gene has CDR1 SGHRS and CDR2 YFSETQ. The CDR3 here is CASIRDSTNNEQFF. Written as DNA, the CDR3 is TGCGCCAGCATTAGGGACAGCACTAACAATGAGCAGTTCTTC. Full variable domain (rest looked up from reference TRBV5-1 and TRBJ2-1): KAGVTQTPRYLIKTRGQQVTLSCSPISGHRSVSWYQQTPGQGLQFLFEYFSETQRNKGNFPGRFSGRQFSNSRSEMNVSTLELGDSALYLCASIRDSTNNEQFFGPGTRLTVL.

This clone was seen more than once but under ten times. The chain combines TRBV4-2 with TRBJ1-2; 8 bases fit TRBD1. The CDR3 sequence is 15 residues long. The V and J ends lost 1 base and 4 bases, in that order; junction bases with no gene match: 5. Germline V CDR1 and CDR2: LGHNA, YNFKEQ. The CDR3, as DNA: TGTGCCAGCAGCCAAGGAGACGACAGGGGCTATGGCTACACCTTC. Encoded protein: CASSQGDDRGYGYTF.

This chain connects TRBV5-8 to TRBJ1-2; maybe TRBD1 (6 bases). The V end was cut by 3 bases, the J end by 4 bases, with 19 bases between. Germline V gene lookup returns CDR1 SGHTS and CDR2 YDEGEE. The CDR3 runs to 16 residues. CDR3 protein: CASSWGQGKLGYGYTF. The DNA for the CDR3 is TGTGCCAGCAGCTGGGGTCAGGGGAAACTTGGCTATGGCTACACCTTC.

V is TRBV10-2 and J is TRBJ1-1; D is unresolved. The germline V gene has CDR1 WSHSY and CDR2 SAAADI. Trimming left V 6 bases short and J 2 bases short, with 10 bases between. The CDR3 loop spans 13 amino acids. In nucleotides, the CDR3 is TGCGCCAGCAGGCTAGGAGGTAACACTGAAGCTTTCTTT. It is translated as CASRLGGNTEAFF.

The chain employs TRBV29-1 and TRBJ2-4; no firm D call. The CDR3 totals 13 residues. Trimming removed 7 bases at V and 4 bases at J, with 14 bases between. Germline V gives CDR1 SQVTM, CDR2 ANQGSEA. This CDR3 reads CSAVPTVKNIQYF. CDR3 sequence (DNA): TGCAGCGCCGTTCCGACGGTGAAAAACATTCAGTACTTC.

In its sample, this clone was seen a few times. This chain uses TRBV30 with TRBJ1-2; possibly TRBD1 for D (6 bases). CDR1 is GTSNPN, CDR2 SVGIG, per germline (reference sequence). This CDR3 has 12 residues. CDR3 amino acids: CAGRGAGNGYTF. The DNA for the CDR3 is TGTGCTGGCCGGGGGGCAGGCAATGGCTACACCTTC.

The gene calls are TRBV5-1 and TRBJ2-2, with TRBD1 identical over 7 bases. The CDR3 runs 16 residues. CDR1 SGHRS and CDR2 YFSETQ come from the germline V gene. Unmatched junction bases numbered 2, after V lost 0 bases and J lost 0 bases. The CDR3 sequence is CASSLAGTANTGELFF. The CDR3, as DNA: TGCGCCAGCAGCTTGGCCGGGACAGCGAACACCGGGGAGCTGTTTTTT.

This clone has a handful of counts. CDR3 DNA sequence: TGTGCCAGCAGTGCCGACAGCAACACCGGGGAGCTGTTTTTT. It translates to CASSADSNTGELFF. This chain links TRBV27 with TRBJ2-2; a possible D gene is TRBD1 (5 bases). This CDR3 is 14 amino acids long. The germline gives CDR1 MNHEY, CDR2 SMNVEV (reference sequence). The V gene lost 5 bases and the J gene lost 2 bases, with 9 bases spanning the gap.

V and J are TRBV7-8 and TRBJ2-2, with 12 nucleotides matching TRBD2. J was trimmed by 7 bases and V by 6 bases; bases with no gene match: 15. The CDR3 is 18 residues long. Germline CDR1 is SGHVS and CDR2 is FQNEAQ. The CDR3: CASRPKRTSGIYFGELFF. The DNA for the CDR3 is TGTGCCAGCAGACCGAAGCGGACTAGCGGGATTTACTTCGGGGAGCTGTTTTTT.

The V and J genes are TRBV7-9 and TRBJ2-3; D gene unclear. With 0 bases removed from V and 4 bases from J, the gap between germline ends came to 11 bases. Germline V gene lookup returns CDR1 SEHNR and CDR2 FQNEAQ (reference sequence). There are 15 residues in the CDR3. The DNA for the CDR3 is TGTGCCAGCAGCTTAGCAATGACTCTCCCAGATACGCAGTATTTT. Translating it yields CASSLAMTLPDTQYF.

This chain links TRBV4-1 with TRBJ2-7; 9 bases match TRBD2. This CDR3 region has 17 residues. V was clipped by 1 base and J by 2 bases; unmatched bases: 9. The germline CDR1 and CDR2 sequences are MGHRA and YSYEKL. The CDR3 here is CASSQGLAGTPPYEQYF. The CDR3 nucleotides are TGCGCCAGCAGCCAAGGGCTAGCGGGAACCCCTCCCTACGAGCAGTACTTC.

V and J are TRBV7-8 and TRBJ1-2; 8 bases are shared with TRBD1. The CDR3 loop spans 15 amino acids. Germline values: CDR1 SGHVS, CDR2 FQNEAQ. J lost 2 bases, V lost 5 bases, and 7 bases had no gene match. The CDR3 coding sequence is TGTGCCAGCAGCCCAAGGGACAGGCCGAACTATGGCTACACCTTC. Translation: CASSPRDRPNYGYTF. The variable domain in full, completed from reference TRBV7-8 and TRBJ1-2, reads GAGVSQSPRYKVAKRGQDVALRCDPISGHVSLFWYQQALGQGPEFLTYFQNEAQLDKSGLPSDRFFAERPEGSVSTLKIQRTQQEDSAVYLCASSPRDRPNYGYTFGSGTRLTVV.

V gene TRBV7-9 combines with J gene TRBJ1-1, with TRBD1 matching over 7 bases. This CDR3 is built from 15 residues. The V segment lost 5 bases and the J segment 0 bases; nucleotides outside the gene matches: 6. CDR1 and CDR2 from the germline V gene are SEHNR and FQNEAQ (reference sequence). CDR3 DNA sequence: TGTGCCAGCAGCCAAGGGGGCCGGTTGAACACTGAAGCTTTCTTT. Its translation is CASSQGGRLNTEAFF.

The rearrangement links TRBV18 to TRBJ1-4; 8 nucleotides match TRBD1. Losses at the gene ends were 4 bases for V and 7 bases for J; bases not matched to a gene: 8. The CDR3 sequence is 15 residues long. The V gene's germline CDR1 is KGHSH and CDR2 LQKENI. In nucleotides, the CDR3 is TGTGCCAGCTCACATTCACAGGGGGACGGTGAAAAACTGTTTTTT. It encodes CASSHSQGDGEKLFF.

The sample holds a few counts of this clone. V and J are TRBV27 and TRBJ1-5; 8 bases are a match to TRBD1. J was trimmed by 0 bases and V by 5 bases; bases with no gene match: 6. The CDR3 totals 16 residues. CDR1 and CDR2 (germline): MNHEY, SMNVEV (reference sequence). Here the CDR3 DNA reads TGTGCCAGCAGTCGGACAGGGATCTATAGCAATCAGCCCCAGCATTTT. Its protein product is CASSRTGIYSNQPQHF.

The rearrangement joins TRBV27 to TRBJ1-2; D is unclear. The CDR3 extends over 13 amino acids. The V end lost 4 bases, the J end lost 4 bases, and 10 bases lay between the germline ends. CDR1 is MNHEY and CDR2 is SMNVEV in the germline V gene (reference sequence). CDR3 nucleotides: TGTGCCAGCAGTTCCACGTACGGCTATGGCTACACCTTC. Translated: CASSSTYGYGYTF.